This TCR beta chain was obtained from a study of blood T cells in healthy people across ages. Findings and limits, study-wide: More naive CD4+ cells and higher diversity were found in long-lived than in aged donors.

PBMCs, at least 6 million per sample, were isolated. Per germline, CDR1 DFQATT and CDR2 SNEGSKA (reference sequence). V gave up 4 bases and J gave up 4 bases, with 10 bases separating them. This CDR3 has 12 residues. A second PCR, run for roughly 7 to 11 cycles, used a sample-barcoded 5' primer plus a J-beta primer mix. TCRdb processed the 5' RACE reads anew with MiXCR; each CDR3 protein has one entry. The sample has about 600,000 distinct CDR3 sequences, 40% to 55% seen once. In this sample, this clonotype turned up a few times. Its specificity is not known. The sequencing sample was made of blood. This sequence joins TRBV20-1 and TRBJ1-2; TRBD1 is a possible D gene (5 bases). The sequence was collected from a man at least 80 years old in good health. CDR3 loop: CSAISQVYGYTF. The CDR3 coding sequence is TGCAGTGCTATTTCACAGGTCTATGGCTACACCTTC.